This T cell receptor (beta chain) comes out of a study of blood T cell repertoires in COVID-19. Across the study: The United States, Italy and Spain were the sources of the acute and convalescent COVID-19 samples. In each case, the material was cDNA or gDNA derived from T cells, B-cell-depleted T cells, or PBMCs.

Per the study methods: It was from reference gene primer amplification that nucleated cell counts were estimated. This table comes from immunoSEQ multiplex PCR, and its TCRdb copy is limited to in-frame clones, with some not included. V and J calls and clone size follow that table, whereas D and trimming were derived from the DNA. The top ten hold less than 6.5% of the sample, which has 150,000 to 200,000 clones, roughly 85% seen once. The TCR was taken from a human donor in a cohort sampled during active COVID-19. Sequenced: peripheral blood.

CDR3 protein: CASSPSLRGRTQYF. CDR3 nucleotide sequence: TGTGCCAGCAGTCCCTCCCTCCGGGGTAGGACGCAGTATTTT. The chain uses TRBV27 and TRBJ2-3; TRBD2 is a possible D gene (5 bases). The CDR3 covers 14 residues. V was clipped by 5 bases and J by 9 bases, with 18 bases between them. Germline V gene data show CDR1 as MNHEY and CDR2 as SMNVEV (reference sequence).